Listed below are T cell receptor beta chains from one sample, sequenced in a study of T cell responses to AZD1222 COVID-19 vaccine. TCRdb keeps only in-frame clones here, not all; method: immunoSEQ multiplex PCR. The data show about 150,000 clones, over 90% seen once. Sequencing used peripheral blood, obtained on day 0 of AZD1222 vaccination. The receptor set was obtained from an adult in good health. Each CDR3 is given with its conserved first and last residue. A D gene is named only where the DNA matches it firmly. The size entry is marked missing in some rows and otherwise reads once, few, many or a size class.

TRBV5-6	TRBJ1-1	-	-	CASRVGRTEAFF	TGTGCCAGCAGAGTAGGGCGGACTGAAGCTTTCTTT
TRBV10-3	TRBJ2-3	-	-	CAISESAGSDTQYF	TGTGCCATCAGTGAGTCGGCAGGGTCAGATACGCAGTATTTT
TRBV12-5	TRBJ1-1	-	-	CASGLVRGPEAFF	TGTGCTAGTGGTTTGGTACGGGGACCTGAAGCTTTCTTT
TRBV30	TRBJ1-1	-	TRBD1	CAWSDDRDVGEAFF	TGTGCCTGGAGTGACGACAGGGATGTCGGTGAAGCTTTCTTT
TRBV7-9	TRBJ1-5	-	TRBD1	CASSLTGTQDSNQPQHF	TGTGCCAGCAGCCTGACAGGGACTCAGGATAGCAATCAGCCCCAGCATTTT
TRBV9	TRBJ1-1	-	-	CASSPERGTEAFF	TGTGCCAGCAGCCCGGAGCGGGGCACTGAAGCTTTCTTT
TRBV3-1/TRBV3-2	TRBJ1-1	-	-	CASSQDGLNTEAFF	TGTGCCAGCAGCCAAGACGGGCTAAACACTGAAGCTTTCTTT
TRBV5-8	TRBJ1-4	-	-	CASSLGTDGGGEKLFF	TGTGCCAGCAGCTTGGGGACGGACGGGGGAGGTGAAAAACTGTTTTTT
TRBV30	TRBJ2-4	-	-	CAWKGLGGKNIQYF	TGTGCCTGGAAAGGGTTGGGAGGCAAAAACATTCAGTACTTC
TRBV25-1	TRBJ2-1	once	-	CASSERGGSSYNEQFF	TGTGCCAGCAGTGAACGAGGCGGAAGCTCCTACAATGAGCAGTTCTTC
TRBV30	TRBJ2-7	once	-	CAWSAGGSSYEQYF	TGTGCCTGGAGTGCTGGAGGTAGCTCCTACGAGCAGTACTTC
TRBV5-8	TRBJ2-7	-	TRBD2	CASSSSGGSSYEQYF	TGTGCCAGCAGCTCTAGCGGGGGGAGCTCCTACGAGCAGTACTTC
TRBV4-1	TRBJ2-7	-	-	CASSPADRQYEQYF	TGCGCCAGCAGCCCCGCCGACAGGCAATACGAGCAGTACTTC
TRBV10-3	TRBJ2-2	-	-	CAIRFTGQVNTGELFF	TGTGCCATCAGATTCACTGGGCAGGTGAACACCGGGGAGCTGTTTTTT
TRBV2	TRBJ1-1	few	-	CASTQGPLNTEAFF	TGTGCCAGCACACAGGGACCCCTGAACACTGAAGCTTTCTTT
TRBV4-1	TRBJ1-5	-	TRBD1	CASSQGTGPNQPQHF	TGCGCCAGCAGCCAAGGGACAGGGCCCAATCAGCCCCAGCATTTT
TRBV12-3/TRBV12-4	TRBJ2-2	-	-	CASSFTGTGELFF	TGTGCCAGCAGTTTTACTGGGACCGGGGAGCTGTTTTTT
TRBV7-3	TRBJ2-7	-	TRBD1	CASSLGQTAYEQYF	TGTGCCAGCAGCTTGGGACAGACGGCCTACGAGCAGTACTTC
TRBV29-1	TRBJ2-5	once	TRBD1	CSVERTGWWETQYF	TGCAGCGTTGAGCGGACAGGGTGGTGGGAGACCCAGTACTTC
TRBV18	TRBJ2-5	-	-	CASSPQETQYF	TGTGCCAGCTCACCTCAAGAGACCCAGTACTTC
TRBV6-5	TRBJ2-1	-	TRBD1	CASSYSGRTGDGEQFF	TGTGCCAGCAGTTACTCGGGGAGGACAGGGGACGGTGAGCAGTTCTTC
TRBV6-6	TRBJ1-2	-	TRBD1	CASKNGQGVNYGYTF	TGTGCCAGCAAGAACGGACAGGGGGTTAACTATGGCTACACCTTC
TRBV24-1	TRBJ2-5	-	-	CATSDLGAGVETQYF	TGTGCCACCAGTGACCTTGGGGCAGGGGTAGAGACCCAGTACTTC
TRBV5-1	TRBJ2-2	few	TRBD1	CASSSGTGEDTGELFF	TGCGCCAGCAGCTCGGGGACAGGGGAAGACACCGGGGAGCTGTTTTTT
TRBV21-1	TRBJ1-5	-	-	CASTRHLNQPQHF	TGTGCCAGCACCCGACACCTCAATCAGCCCCAGCATTTT
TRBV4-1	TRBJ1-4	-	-	CASSQPYRGLNEKLFF	TGCGCCAGCAGCCAACCCTATCGGGGCCTTAATGAAAAACTGTTTTTT
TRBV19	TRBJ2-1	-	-	CASSFTGLNEQFF	TGTGCCAGTAGTTTTACAGGGTTGAATGAGCAGTTCTTC
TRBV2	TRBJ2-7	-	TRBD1	CASRVSGTGYEQYF	TGTGCCAGCCGGGTTTCCGGGACAGGGTACGAGCAGTACTTC
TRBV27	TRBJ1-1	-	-	CASSLRRINTEAFF	TGTGCCAGCAGTTTAAGGCGAATAAACACTGAAGCTTTCTTT
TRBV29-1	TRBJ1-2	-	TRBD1	CSVGFPGGQIGYTF	TGCAGCGTTGGATTCCCAGGGGGGCAGATTGGCTACACCTTC
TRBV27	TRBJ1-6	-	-	CASSLSRGSGSPLHF	TGTGCCAGCAGTTTATCGAGGGGTTCGGGTTCACCCCTCCACTTT
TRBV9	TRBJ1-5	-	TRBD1	CASSAQGLRGQPQHF	TGTGCCAGCAGCGCACAGGGGCTCCGGGGTCAGCCCCAGCATTTT
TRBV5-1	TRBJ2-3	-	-	CASSGLPGDTDTQYF	TGCGCCAGCAGCGGTTTGCCGGGTGACACAGATACGCAGTATTTT
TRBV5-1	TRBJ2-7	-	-	CASSLALGGVSYEQYF	TGCGCCAGCAGCTTGGCCTTGGGAGGAGTGTCCTACGAGCAGTACTTC
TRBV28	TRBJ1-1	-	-	CASSLRKTEAFF	TGTGCCAGCAGTCTAAGGAAAACTGAAGCTTTCTTT
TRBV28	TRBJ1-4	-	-	CASSLLDVATNEKLFF	TGTGCCAGCAGTTTATTGGATGTAGCAACTAATGAAAAACTGTTTTTT
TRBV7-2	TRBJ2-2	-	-	CASSLFSGYTGELFF	TGTGCCAGCAGCTTGTTCTCCGGATACACCGGGGAGCTGTTTTTT
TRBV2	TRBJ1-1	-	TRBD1	CASSRGLDTEAFF	TGTGCCAGCAGCAGGGGGCTCGACACTGAAGCTTTCTTT
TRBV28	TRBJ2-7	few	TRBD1	CASSISGTGPYEQYF	TGTGCCAGCAGTATCTCCGGGACAGGGCCCTACGAGCAGTACTTC
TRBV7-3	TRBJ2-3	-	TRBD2	CASSLGLAGYTDTQYF	TGTGCCAGCAGCTTGGGACTAGCGGGATACACAGATACGCAGTATTTT
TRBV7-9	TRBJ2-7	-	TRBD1	CASSPQRDRETYEQYF	TGTGCCAGCAGCCCCCAAAGGGACAGGGAAACCTACGAGCAGTACTTC
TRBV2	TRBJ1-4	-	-	CASSQRREKLFF	TGTGCCAGCAGTCAGCGTAGGGAAAAACTGTTTTTT
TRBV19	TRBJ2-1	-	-	CASSIRRRESYNEQFF	TGTGCCAGTAGTATTAGGAGGCGGGAATCCTACAATGAGCAGTTCTTC
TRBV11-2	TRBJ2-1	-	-	CASSQARGNTYNEQFF	TGTGCCAGCAGCCAGGCGAGAGGGAACACCTACAATGAGCAGTTCTTC
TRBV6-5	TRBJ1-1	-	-	CASSTSWMNTEAFF	-
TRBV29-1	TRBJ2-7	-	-	CSVGDAGFDSEQYF	TGCAGCGTTGGAGACGCGGGGTTTGATTCGGAGCAGTACTTC
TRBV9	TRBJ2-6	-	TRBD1	CASSVSGTVSSGANVLTF	TGTGCCAGCAGCGTGTCCGGGACAGTGAGCTCTGGGGCCAACGTCCTGACTTTC
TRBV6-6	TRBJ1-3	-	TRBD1	CASSRQGAGGNTIYF	TGTGCCAGCAGCCGACAGGGGGCAGGTGGAAACACCATATATTTT
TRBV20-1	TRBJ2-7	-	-	CSAEGSYEQYF	TGCAGTGCAGAGGGGTCCTACGAGCAGTACTTC
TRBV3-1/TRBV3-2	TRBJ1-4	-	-	CASSQVGEKLFF	TGTGCCAGCAGCCAAGTGGGCGAAAAACTGTTTTTT
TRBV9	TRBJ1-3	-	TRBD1	CASSPQGADTIYF	TGTGCCAGCAGCCCCCAGGGGGCTGACACCATATATTTT
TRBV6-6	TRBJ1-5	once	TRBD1	CASSVGGQRQPQHF	TGTGCCAGCAGTGTGGGGGGACAGCGGCAGCCCCAGCATTTT
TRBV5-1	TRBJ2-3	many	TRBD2	CASSLDSGADTQYF	TGCGCCAGCAGCTTGGACAGCGGGGCAGATACGCAGTATTTT
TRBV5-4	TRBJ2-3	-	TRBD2	CASSLDRGRSTDTQYF	TGTGCCAGCAGCTTAGATCGCGGGAGGAGCACAGATACGCAGTATTTT
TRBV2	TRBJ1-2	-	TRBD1	CASSEDGTGDGYTF	TGTGCCAGCAGTGAAGACGGGACAGGGGACGGCTACACCTTC
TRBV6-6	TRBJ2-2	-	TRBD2	CASRPAGVNTGELFF	TGTGCCAGCAGACCAGCGGGAGTGAACACCGGGGAGCTGTTTTTT
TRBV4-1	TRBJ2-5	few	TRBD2	CASSRLAGERQETQYF	TGCGCCAGCAGCCGATTAGCGGGAGAACGGCAAGAGACCCAGTACTTC
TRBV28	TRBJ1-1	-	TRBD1	CASSLSGTGNTEAFF	TGTGCCAGCAGTTTATCTGGGACAGGGAACACTGAAGCTTTCTTT